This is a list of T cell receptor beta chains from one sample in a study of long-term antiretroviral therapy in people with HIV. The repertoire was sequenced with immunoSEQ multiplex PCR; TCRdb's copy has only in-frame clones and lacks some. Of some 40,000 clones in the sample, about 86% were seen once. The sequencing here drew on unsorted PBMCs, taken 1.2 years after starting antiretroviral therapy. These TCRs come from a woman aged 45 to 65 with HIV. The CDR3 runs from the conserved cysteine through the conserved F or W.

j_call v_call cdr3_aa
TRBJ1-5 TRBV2 CASSEQGATQPQHF
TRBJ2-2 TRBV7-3 CASSINKNTGELFF
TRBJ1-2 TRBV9 CASSVSGQGFGYTF
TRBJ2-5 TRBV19 CASSMGVTSGQETQYF
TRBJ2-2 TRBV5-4 CASSEEGVLSTGELFF
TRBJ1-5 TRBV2 CASSAGLQGNQPQHF
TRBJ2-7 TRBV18 CASSRTSGGYPHEQYF
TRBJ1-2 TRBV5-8 CASSPQGQGYGYTF
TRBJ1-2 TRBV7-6 CASSPATNYGYTF
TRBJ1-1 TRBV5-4 CASSLAGGSTEAFF
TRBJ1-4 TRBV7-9 CASSLDRGEKLFF
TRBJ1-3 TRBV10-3 CAISERQDGNTIYF
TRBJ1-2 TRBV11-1 CASSLAGTGSYGYTF
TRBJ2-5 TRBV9 CASSTGTQFQETQYF
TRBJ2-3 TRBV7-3 CASSLIVSDTQYF
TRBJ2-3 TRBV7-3 CASSWRGDHTQYF
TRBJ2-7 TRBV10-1 CASSADVGLARDINEQYF
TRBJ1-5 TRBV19 CASSIAQGGQPQHF
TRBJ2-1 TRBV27 CASSLSQLYNEQFF
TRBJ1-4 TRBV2 CASSGAEKLFF
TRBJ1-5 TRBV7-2 CASSLEGGLSQPQHF
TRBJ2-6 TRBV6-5 CASSSGYGANVLTF
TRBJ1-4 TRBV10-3 CAISRQGGEKLFF
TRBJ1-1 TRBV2 CATAGGTEAFF
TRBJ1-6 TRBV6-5 CASSSDRGGSPLHF
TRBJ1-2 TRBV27 CASTGTGQVGYTF